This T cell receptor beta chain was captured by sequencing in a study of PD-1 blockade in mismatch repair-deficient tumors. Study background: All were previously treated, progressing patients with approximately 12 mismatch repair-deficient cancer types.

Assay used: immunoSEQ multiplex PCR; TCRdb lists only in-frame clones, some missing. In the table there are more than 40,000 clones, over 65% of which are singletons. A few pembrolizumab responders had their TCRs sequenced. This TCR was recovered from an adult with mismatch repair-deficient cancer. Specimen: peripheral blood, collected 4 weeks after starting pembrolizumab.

The DNA of the CDR3 is TGTGCCAGCAGTTACTCCGGTATAGCGGGCGGGGAGCTGTTTTTT. This encodes CASSYSGIAGGELFF. The genes are TRBV6-5 and TRBJ2-2, with 7 nucleotides matching TRBD2. Germline loops: CDR1 MNHEY, CDR2 SVGAGI. J lost 7 bases, V lost 0 bases, and 5 bases had no gene match. This CDR3 has 15 residues.